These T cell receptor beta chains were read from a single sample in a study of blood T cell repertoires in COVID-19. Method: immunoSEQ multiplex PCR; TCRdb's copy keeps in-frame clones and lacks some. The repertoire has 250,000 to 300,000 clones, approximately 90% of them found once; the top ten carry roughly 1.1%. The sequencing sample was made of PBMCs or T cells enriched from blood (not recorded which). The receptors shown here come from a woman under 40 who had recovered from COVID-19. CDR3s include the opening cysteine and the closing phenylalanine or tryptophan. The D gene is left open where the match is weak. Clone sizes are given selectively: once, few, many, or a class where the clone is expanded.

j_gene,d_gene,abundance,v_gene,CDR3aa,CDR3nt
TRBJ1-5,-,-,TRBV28,CASSLGGVQPQHF,TGTGCCAGCAGTTTAGGGGGGGTTCAGCCCCAGCATTTT
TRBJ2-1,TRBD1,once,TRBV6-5,CASSYSGTGEWEQFF,TGTGCCAGCAGTTACTCTGGGACAGGGGAGTGGGAGCAGTTCTTC
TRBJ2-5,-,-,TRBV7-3,CASSLSRDQETQYF,TGTGCCAGCAGCTTAAGCAGGGATCAAGAGACCCAGTACTTC
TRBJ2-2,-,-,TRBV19,CASSLLGANTGELFF,TGTGCCAGTAGCCTCCTCGGGGCGAACACCGGGGAGCTGTTTTTT
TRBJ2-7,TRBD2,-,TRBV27,CASSLYSGSPYEQYF,TGTGCCAGCAGTTTATACAGCGGGAGCCCCTACGAGCAGTACTTC
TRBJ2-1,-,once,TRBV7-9,CASSPRREQFF,TGTGCCAGCAGCCCTCGGCGGGAGCAGTTCTTC
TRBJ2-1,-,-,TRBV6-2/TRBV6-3,CASSYVVNEQFF,TGTGCCAGCAGTTATGTCGTCAATGAGCAGTTCTTC
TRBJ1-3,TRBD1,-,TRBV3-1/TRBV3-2,CASSLKTGFGNTIYF,TGTGCCAGCAGCCTAAAGACAGGGTTTGGAAACACCATATATTTT
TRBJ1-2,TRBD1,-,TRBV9,CASSAPDRVSAGYTF,TGTGCCAGCAGCGCCCCGGACAGGGTTTCGGCTGGCTACACCTTC
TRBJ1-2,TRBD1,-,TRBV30,CAWSSGTGTRRNYGYTF,TGTGCCTGGTCCTCAGGGACAGGGACCCGGCGAAACTATGGCTACACCTTC
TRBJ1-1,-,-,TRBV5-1,CASSFSGVVAEAFF,TGCGCCAGCAGCTTTTCAGGGGTAGTAGCTGAAGCTTTCTTT
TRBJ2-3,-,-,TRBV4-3,CASSQEPIAGDTQYF,TGCGCCAGCAGCCAAGAGCCTATTGCCGGGGATACGCAGTATTTT
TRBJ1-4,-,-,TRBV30,CAQQGNEKLFF,TGTGCCCAACAGGGTAATGAAAAACTGTTTTTT
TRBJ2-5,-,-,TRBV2,CASTREAGTQETQYF,TGTGCCAGCACTAGAGAGGCGGGGACCCAAGAGACCCAGTACTTC
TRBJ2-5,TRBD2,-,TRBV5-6,CASSLGLGIQETQYF,TGTGCCAGCAGTTTGGGACTAGGGATTCAAGAGACCCAGTACTTC
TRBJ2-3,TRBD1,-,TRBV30,CAWGTGGSSDTQYF,TGTGCCTGGGGAACAGGGGGTAGTTCAGATACGCAGTATTTT